This entry is about one TCR beta chain. Its antigen remains unidentified. Generated by immunoSEQ multiplex PCR, the TCRdb table keeps only in-frame clones and is missing some. The data show 100,000 or so clones, roughly nine tenths seen once. The data originate from a study of PD-L1 blockade in urothelial cancer. Study results and limitations: Clones that were tumor-associated expanded more in the blood of durable-benefit patients at 3 weeks.

Germline CDR1 reads LGHNT; CDR2 reads FRNRAP. V trimming: 6 bases; J trimming: 1 base; junction bases outside the gene matches: 6. The CDR3 has 16 residues. The receptor was derived from a woman of 80 years or more with urothelial cancer. The sample in question was PBMCs, obtained around atezolizumab (anti-PD-L1) treatment. V usage is TRBV12-5 and J usage is TRBJ2-1; 10 nucleotides align to TRBD2. The CDR3, as DNA: TGTGCTAGTGGGCCTGCTAGCGGGAGTTCCTACAATGAGCAGTTCTTC. It encodes CASGPASGSSYNEQFF.